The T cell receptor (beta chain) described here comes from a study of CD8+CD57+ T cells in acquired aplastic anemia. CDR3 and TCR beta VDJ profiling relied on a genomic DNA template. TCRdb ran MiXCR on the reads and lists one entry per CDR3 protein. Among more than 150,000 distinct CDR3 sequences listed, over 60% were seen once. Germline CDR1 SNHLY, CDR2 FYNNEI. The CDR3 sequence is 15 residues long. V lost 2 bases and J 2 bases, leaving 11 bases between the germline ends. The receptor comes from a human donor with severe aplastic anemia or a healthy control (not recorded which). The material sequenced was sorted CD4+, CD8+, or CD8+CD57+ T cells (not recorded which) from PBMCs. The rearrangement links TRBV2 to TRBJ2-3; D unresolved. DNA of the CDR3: TGTGCCAGCAGTGAACAGACAAGAAACACAGATACGCAGTATTTT. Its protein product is CASSEQTRNTDTQYF.